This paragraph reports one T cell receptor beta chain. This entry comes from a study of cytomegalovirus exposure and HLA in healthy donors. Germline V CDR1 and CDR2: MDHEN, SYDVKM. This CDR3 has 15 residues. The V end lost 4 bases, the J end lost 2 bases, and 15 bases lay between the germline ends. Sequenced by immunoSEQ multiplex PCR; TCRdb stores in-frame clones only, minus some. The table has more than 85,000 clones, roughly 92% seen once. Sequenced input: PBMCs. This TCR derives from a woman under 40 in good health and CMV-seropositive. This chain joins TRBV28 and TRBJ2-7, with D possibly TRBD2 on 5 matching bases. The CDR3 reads CASSSPGTEAYEQYF. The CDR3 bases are TGTGCCAGCAGTTCTCCGGGAACGGAGGCCTACGAGCAGTACTTC.